Included here is one T cell receptor beta chain sequence, with context. This CDR3 has 14 amino acids. J was trimmed by 8 bases and V by 2 bases; bases with no gene match: 5. CDR1 and CDR2 (germline): GTSNPN, SVGIG (reference sequence). Per the original data handling: Amplification with reference gene primers provided the estimates of nucleated cell counts. Sequencing used immunoSEQ multiplex PCR; TCRdb keeps in-frame clones, though not all of them. The DNA was the basis for D and trimming; V, J and clone size are from that table. The sample contains about 180,000 clones, roughly 88% of which appear only once. The record originates from a study of blood T cell repertoires in COVID-19. Study information: There were acute and convalescent COVID-19 samples, and they came from the United States, Italy and Spain. Sample material is recorded as cDNA or gDNA derived from T cells, B-cell-depleted T cells, or PBMCs.

Sequencing was done on a sample of peripheral blood. The source is a human donor with active or convalescent COVID-19. The donor label of this sample is uncertain. This sequence joins TRBV30 and TRBJ1-4, with 10 bases fitting TRBD1. CDR3 in amino acids: CAWSRQGAEEKLFF. For the CDR3, the DNA is TGTGCCTGGAGTCGACAGGGGGCGGAGGAAAAACTGTTTTTT.